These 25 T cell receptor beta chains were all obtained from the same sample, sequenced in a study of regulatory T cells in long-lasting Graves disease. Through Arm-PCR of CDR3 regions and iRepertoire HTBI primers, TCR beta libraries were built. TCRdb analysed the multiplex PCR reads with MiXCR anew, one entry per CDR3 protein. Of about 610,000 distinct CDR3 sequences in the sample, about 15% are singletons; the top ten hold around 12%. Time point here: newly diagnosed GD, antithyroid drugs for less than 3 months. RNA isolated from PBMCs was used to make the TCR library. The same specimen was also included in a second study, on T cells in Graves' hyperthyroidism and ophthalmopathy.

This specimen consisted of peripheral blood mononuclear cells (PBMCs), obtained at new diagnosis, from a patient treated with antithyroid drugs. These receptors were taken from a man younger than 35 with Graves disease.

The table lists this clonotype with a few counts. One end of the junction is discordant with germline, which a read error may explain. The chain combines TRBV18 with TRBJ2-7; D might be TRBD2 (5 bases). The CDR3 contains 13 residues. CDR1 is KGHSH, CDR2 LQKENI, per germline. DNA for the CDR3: TGTGCCAGCACACCGGACTTGGGGTACGAGCAGTACTTC. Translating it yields CASTPDLGYEQYF.

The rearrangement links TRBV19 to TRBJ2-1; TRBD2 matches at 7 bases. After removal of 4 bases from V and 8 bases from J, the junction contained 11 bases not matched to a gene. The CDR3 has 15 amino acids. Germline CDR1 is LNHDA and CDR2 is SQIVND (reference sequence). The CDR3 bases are TGTGCCAGTAGTACAGGGACTACATCCAGGCATGAGCAGTTCTTC. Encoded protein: CASSTGTTSRHEQFF.

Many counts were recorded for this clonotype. The CDR3 nucleotides read TGTGCCAGCAGCTTAATGGGAGACGCGGCTTTCTTT. Protein: CASSLMGDAAFF. The chain uses TRBV11-2 and TRBJ1-1; no firm D call. Trimming cost V 2 bases and J 11 bases, with 12 bases left between them. CDR1 is SGHAT and CDR2 is FQNNGV in the germline V gene. The CDR3 runs to 12 residues.

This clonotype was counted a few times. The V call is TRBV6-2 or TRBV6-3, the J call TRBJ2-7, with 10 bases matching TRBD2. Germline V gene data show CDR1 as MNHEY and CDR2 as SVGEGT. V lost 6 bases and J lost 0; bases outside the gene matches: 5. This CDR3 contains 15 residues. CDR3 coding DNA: TGTGCCAGCAGACCCCCTAGCGGGAGCTCCTACGAGCAGTACTTC. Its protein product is CASRPPSGSSYEQYF.

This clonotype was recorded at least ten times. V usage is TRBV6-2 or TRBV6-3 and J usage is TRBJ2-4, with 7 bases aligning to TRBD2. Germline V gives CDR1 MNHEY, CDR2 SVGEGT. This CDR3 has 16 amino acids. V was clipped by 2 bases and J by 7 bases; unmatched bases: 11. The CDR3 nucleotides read TGTGCCAGCAGTTACGGGTTAGGCGGGAGAGAGAACATTCAGTACTTC. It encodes CASSYGLGGRENIQYF.

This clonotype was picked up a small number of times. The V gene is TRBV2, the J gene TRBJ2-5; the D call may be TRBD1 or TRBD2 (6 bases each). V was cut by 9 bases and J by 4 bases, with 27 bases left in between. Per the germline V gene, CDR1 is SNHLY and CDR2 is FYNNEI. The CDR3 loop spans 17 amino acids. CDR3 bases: TGTGCCAGGGAGGATTTTCGAGGAGGGGAAGGGGGAGAGACCCAGTACTTC. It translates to CAREDFRGGEGGETQYF.

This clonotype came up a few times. The CDR3 region has the DNA TGCAGTGCAACGGGGAACCTAGGACAGCCCCAGCATTTT. Its protein product is CSATGNLGQPQHF. The chain has TRBV20-1 and TRBJ1-5; D is ambiguous. Germline values: CDR1 DFQATT, CDR2 SNEGSKA (reference sequence). Trimming took off 6 bases at V and 7 bases at J, with 16 bases between the two ends. The CDR3 contains 13 residues.

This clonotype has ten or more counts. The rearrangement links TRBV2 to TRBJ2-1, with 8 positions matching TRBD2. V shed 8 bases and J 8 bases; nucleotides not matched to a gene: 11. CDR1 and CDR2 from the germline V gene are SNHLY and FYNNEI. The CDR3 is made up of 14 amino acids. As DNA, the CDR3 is TGTGCCAGCGGAGACAAGCGGGAGATCGATGAGCAGTTCTTC. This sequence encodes CASGDKREIDEQFF.

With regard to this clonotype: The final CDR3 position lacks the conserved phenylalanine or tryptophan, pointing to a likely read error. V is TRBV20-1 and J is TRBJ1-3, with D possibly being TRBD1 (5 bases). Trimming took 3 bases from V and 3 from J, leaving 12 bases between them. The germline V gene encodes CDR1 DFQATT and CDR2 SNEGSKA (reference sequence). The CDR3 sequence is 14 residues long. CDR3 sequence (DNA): TGCAGTGCTAGTGGAGGGGCCGTTGGAAACACCATATATTCT. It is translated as CSASGGAVGNTIYS.

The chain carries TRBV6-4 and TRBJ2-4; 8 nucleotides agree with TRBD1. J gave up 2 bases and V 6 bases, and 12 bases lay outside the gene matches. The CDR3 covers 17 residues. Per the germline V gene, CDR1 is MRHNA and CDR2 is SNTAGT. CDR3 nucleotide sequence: TGTGCCAGCAGCTGGTGGACAGGGAGCGCGACCAAAAACATTCAGTACTTC. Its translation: CASSWWTGSATKNIQYF.

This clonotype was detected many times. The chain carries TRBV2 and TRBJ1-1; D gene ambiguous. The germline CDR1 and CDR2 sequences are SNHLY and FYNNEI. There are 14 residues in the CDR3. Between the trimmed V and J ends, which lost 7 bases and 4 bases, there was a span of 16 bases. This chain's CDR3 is CASTQEVPGTEAFF. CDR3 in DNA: TGTGCCAGCACCCAGGAGGTTCCTGGCACTGAAGCTTTCTTT.

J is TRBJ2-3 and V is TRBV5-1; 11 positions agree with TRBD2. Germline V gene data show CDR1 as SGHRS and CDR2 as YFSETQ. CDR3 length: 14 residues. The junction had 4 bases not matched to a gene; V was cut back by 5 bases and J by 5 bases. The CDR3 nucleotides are TGCGCCAGCAGAGACGGGACTAGCGGAGATACGCAGTATTTT. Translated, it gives CASRDGTSGDTQYF.

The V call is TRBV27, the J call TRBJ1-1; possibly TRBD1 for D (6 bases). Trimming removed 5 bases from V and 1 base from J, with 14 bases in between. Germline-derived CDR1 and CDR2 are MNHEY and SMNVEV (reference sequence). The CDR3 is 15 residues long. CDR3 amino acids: CASSPLGGGNTEAFF. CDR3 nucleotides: TGTGCCAGCAGTCCCCTTGGAGGGGGGAACACTGAAGCTTTCTTT.

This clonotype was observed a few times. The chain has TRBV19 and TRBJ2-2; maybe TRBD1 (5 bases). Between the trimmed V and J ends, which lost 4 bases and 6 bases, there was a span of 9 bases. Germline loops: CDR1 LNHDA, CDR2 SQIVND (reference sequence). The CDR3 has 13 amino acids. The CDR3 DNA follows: TGTGCCAGTAGTACTCAGGGTCCCGGGGAGCTGTTTTTT. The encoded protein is CASSTQGPGELFF.

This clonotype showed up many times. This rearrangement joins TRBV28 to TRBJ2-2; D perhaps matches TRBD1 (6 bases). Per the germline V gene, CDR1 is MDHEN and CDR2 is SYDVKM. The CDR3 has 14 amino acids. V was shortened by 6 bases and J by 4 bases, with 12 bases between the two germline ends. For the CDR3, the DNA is TGTGCCAGCAGCCCGACAGGAATCACCGGGGAGCTGTTTTTT. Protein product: CASSPTGITGELFF.

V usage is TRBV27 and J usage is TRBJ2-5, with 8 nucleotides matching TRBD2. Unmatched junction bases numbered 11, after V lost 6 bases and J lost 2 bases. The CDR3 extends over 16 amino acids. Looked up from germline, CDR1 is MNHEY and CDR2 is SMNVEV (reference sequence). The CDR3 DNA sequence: TGTGCCAGCAGAACGGGGACGGGGGGGGGGCAAGAGACCCAGTACTTC. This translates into CASRTGTGGGQETQYF.

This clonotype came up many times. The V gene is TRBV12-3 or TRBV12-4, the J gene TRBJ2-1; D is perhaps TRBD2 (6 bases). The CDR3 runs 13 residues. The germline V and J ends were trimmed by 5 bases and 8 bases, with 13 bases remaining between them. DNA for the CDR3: TGTGCCAGCAGTGGCGGCGGGGTTCATGAGCAGTTCTTC. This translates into CASSGGGVHEQFF.

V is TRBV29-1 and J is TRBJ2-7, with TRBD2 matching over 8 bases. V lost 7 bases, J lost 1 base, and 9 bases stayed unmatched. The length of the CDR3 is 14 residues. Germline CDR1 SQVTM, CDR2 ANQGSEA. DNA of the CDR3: TGCAGCGCGGGGTCGGGAGGGCCGTCCTACGAGCAGTACTTC. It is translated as CSAGSGGPSYEQYF.

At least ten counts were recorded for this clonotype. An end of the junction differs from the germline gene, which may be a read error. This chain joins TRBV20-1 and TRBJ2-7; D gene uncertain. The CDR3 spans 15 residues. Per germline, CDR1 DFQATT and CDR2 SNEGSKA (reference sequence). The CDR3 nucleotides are TGCAGTGCTAGGTTACTAAAAACCTCTTCCTATGAGCAGTACTTC. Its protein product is CSARLLKTSSYEQYF.

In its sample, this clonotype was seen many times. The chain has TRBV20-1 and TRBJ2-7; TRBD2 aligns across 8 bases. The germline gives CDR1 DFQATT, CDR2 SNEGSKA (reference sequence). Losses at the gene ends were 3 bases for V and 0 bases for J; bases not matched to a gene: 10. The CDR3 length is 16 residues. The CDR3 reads CSASRKAGGHSYEQYF. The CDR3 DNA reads TGCAGTGCTAGTAGGAAGGCGGGAGGCCACTCCTACGAGCAGTACTTC.

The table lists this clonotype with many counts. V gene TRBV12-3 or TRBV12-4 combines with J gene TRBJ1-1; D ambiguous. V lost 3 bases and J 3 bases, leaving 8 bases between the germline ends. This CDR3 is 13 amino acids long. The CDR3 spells CASSFKVDTEAFF. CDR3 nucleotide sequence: TGTGCCAGCAGTTTCAAGGTTGACACTGAAGCTTTCTTT.

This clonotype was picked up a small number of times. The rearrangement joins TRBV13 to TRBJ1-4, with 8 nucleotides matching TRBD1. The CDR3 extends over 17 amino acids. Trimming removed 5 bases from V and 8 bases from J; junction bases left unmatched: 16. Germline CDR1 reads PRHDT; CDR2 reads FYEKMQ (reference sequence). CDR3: CASSVAGGRASGEKLFF. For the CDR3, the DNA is TGTGCCAGCAGCGTTGCAGGGGGCAGGGCCTCGGGGGAAAAACTGTTTTTT.

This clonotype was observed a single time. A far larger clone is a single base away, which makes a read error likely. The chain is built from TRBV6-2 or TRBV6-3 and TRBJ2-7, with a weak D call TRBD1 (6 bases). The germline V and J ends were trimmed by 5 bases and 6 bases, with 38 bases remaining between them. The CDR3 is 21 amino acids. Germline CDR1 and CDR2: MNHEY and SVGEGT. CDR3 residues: CASSPAVPAGDTPRKPLEQYF. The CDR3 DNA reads TGTGCCAGCAGTCCCGCTGTTCCGGCAGGGGATACCCCTCGCAAACCACTCGAGCAGTACTTC.

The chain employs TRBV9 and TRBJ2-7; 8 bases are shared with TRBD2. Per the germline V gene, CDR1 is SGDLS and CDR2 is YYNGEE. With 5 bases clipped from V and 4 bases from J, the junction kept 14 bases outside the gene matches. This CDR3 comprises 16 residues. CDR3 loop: CASSGLIAGTAYEQYF. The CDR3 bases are TGTGCCAGCAGTGGCTTAATAGCGGGAACAGCGTACGAGCAGTACTTC.

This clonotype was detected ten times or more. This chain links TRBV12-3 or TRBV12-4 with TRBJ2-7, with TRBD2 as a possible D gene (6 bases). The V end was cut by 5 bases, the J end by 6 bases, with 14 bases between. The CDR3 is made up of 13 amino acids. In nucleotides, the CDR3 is TGTGCCAGCAGTAACCGGGAGCTCCCCGAGCAGTACTTC. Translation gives CASSNRELPEQYF.